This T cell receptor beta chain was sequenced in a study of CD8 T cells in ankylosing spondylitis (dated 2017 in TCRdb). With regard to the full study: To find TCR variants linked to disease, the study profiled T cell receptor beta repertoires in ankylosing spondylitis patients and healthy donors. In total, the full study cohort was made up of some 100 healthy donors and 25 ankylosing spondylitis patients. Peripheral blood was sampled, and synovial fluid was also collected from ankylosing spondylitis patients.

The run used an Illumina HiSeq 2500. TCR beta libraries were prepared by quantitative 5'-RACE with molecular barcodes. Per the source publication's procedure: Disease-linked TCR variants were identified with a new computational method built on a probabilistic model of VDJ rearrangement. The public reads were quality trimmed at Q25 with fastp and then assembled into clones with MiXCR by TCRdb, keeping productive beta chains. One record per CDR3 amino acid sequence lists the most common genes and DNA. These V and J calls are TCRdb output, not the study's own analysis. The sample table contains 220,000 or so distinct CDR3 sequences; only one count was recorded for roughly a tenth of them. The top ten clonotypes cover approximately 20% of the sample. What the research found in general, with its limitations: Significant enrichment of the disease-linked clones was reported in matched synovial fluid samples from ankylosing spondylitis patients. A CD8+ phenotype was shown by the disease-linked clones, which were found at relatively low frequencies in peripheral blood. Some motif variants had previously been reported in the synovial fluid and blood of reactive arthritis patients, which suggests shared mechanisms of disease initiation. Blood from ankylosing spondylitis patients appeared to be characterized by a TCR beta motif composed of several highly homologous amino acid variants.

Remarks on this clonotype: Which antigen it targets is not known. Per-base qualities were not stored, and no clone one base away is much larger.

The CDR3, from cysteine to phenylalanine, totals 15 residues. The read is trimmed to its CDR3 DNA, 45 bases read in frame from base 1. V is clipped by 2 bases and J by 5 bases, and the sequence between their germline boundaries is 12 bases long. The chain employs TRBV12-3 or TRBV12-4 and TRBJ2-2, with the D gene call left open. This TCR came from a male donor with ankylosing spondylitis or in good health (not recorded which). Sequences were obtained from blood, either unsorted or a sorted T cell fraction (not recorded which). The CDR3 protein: CASSLIRRLTGELFF. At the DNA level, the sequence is TGTGCCAGCAGTTTAATCCGCCGGCTTACCGGGGAGCTGTTTTTT.